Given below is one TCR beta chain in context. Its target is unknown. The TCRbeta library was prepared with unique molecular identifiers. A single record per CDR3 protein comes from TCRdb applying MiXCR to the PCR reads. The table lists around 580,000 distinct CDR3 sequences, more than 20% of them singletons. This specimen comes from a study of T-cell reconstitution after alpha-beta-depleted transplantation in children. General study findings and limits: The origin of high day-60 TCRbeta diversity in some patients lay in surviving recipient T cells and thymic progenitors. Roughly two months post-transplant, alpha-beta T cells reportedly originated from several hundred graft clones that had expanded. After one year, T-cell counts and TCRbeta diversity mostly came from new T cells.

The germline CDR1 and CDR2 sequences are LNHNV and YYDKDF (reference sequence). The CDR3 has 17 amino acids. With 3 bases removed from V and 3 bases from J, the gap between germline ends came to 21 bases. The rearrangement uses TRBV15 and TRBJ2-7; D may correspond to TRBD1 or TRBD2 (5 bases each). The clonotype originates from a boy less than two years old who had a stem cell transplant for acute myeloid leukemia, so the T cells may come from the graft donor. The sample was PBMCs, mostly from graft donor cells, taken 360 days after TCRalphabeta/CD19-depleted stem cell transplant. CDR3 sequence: CATSRLKAGTGIYEQYF. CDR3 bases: TGTGCCACCAGCAGGCTCAAAGCCGGGACGGGGATCTACGAGCAGTACTTC.